This T cell receptor (beta chain) was found in a study of post-analysis software for immune sequencing data. Overall study context: The disease courses covered relapsing-remitting, secondary progressive and progressive-relapsing multiple sclerosis.

On this clonotype: Its target is unknown.

V lost 0 bases and J lost 4, with 7 bases in between. This CDR3 is built from 14 residues. The germline CDR1 and CDR2 sequences are LGHNA and YSLEER. Study results and limitations: F measure showed strong co-clustering of same-batch samples. Controls' normalized Chao1 diversity significantly exceeded that of multiple sclerosis patients. Comparison of patients with controls showed five TRBV segments more frequent in patients, TRBV5-6, TRBV5-1 and TRBV20-1 among them.

Unique molecular identifiers tagged the TCR beta cDNA libraries. The source material, roughly 0.9 to 11 million T cells, gave rise to 400,000 to 550,000 cDNA molecules. Each CDR3 protein is one row after TCRdb ran MiXCR on the PCR reads. Altogether 350,000 to 450,000 distinct CDR3 sequences are present, approximately 39% being singletons, with the ten largest covering 7.6%. The V and J genes are TRBV4-3 and TRBJ2-1; no firm D call. Sequencing used blood. The clonotype originates from a girl aged 2-9 years with multiple sclerosis. CDR3: CASSQDPLYNEQFF. DNA of the CDR3: TGCGCCAGCAGCCAAGATCCCTTATACAATGAGCAGTTCTTC.